The 8 T cell receptor beta chains below come from one sample, sequenced in a study of T-cell reconstitution after alpha-beta-depleted transplantation in children. A TCRbeta library incorporating unique molecular identifiers was prepared. Each CDR3 protein is one row after TCRdb ran MiXCR on the PCR reads. The sample lists about 590,000 distinct CDR3 sequences, 13% occurring once. The sample in question was PBMCs, mostly from graft donor cells, obtained 360 days after TCRalphabeta/CD19-depleted stem cell transplant. The receptor source for this set is a male patient aged 10 to 17 who had a stem cell transplant for acute myeloid leukemia, so the T cells may come from the graft donor.

This sequence joins TRBV29-1 and TRBJ2-7; 10 bases map to TRBD2. Germline CDR1 SQVTM, CDR2 ANQGSEA. With V trimmed by 1 base and J by 3 bases, 18 bases remained unmatched. This CDR3 has 19 residues. The CDR3 region is CSVEAKPKDLAGANYEQYF. CDR3 sequence (DNA): TGCAGCGTTGAAGCGAAACCTAAGGACCTAGCGGGAGCCAACTACGAGCAGTACTTC.

This clonotype was detected a few times. This chain connects TRBV4-2 to TRBJ2-6, with D unresolved. V lost 2 bases and J 0 bases, leaving 14 bases between the germline ends. The CDR3 is 18 residues long. The germline V gene has CDR1 LGHNA and CDR2 YNFKEQ. The CDR3 here is CASSQKGLVLSGANVLTF. CDR3 nucleotide sequence: TGTGCCAGCAGCCAAAAGGGTTTAGTCCTCTCTGGGGCCAACGTCCTGACTTTC.

This clonotype occurred many times. The chain is built from TRBV2 and TRBJ2-1; D is unresolved. The CDR3 sequence is 17 residues long. Per the germline V gene, CDR1 is SNHLY and CDR2 is FYNNEI. The V and J ends lost 2 bases and 0 bases respectively, with 14 bases between them. CDR3 loop: CASSENRRTSSYNEQFF. In DNA, the CDR3 is TGTGCCAGCAGTGAAAATAGGCGTACAAGCTCCTACAATGAGCAGTTCTTC.

This clonotype appeared many times. CDR3 in DNA: TGTGCCATCAGCCTTAGCGGGAGAGGGGATACGCAGTATTTT. Translating it yields CAISLSGRGDTQYF. The rearrangement links TRBV10-3 to TRBJ2-3; 9 bases line up with TRBD2. The CDR3 sequence is 14 residues long. Germline V gene lookup returns CDR1 ENHRY and CDR2 SYGVKD. The V segment lost 6 bases and the J segment 6 bases; nucleotides outside the gene matches: 7.

There are many counts of this clonotype. The rearrangement uses TRBV3-1 and TRBJ1-1; D not resolved. There are 12 residues in the CDR3. V dropped 4 bases and J dropped 8 bases, with 11 bases sitting between them. Germline assignment: CDR1 LGHDT and CDR2 YNNKEL (reference sequence). The CDR3 loop is CASSPLRGEAFF. In DNA form, the CDR3 reads TGTGCCAGCAGCCCCTTAAGAGGAGAAGCTTTCTTT.

This clonotype was recorded many times. The V gene is TRBV28, the J gene TRBJ2-1; D is undetermined. V was cut by 1 base and J by 8 bases, with 0 bases left in between. The CDR3 runs 10 residues. The germline gives CDR1 MDHEN, CDR2 SYDVKM. The CDR3 loop reads CASSLYEQFF. For the CDR3, the DNA is TGTGCCAGCAGTTTATATGAGCAGTTCTTC.

The table lists this clonotype with many counts. The chain links TRBV20-1 to TRBJ2-1, with TRBD2 identical over 8 bases. The length of the CDR3 is 14 residues. Losses at the gene ends were 6 bases for V and 0 bases for J; bases not matched to a gene: 4. Germline CDR1 reads DFQATT; CDR2 reads SNEGSKA (reference sequence). CDR3 bases: TGCAGTGCCCTCACTAGCGGCTCCTACAATGAGCAGTTCTTC. As protein: CSALTSGSYNEQFF.

In DNA, the CDR3 is TGTGCCAGCCCAGTGGATCGCAGGGACCCTTATAGCAATCAGCCCCAGCATTTT. It encodes CASPVDRRDPYSNQPQHF. The genes are TRBV21-1 and TRBJ1-5. TRBV21-1 is described as a pseudogene. The CDR3 consists of 18 residues.